This TCR beta chain comes out of a study of T-cell reconstitution after alpha-beta-depleted transplantation in children. Notes on the study in general: It was surviving recipient T cells and thymic progenitors that gave some patients high TCRbeta diversity at day 60. Expanded graft clones, several hundred of them, were reportedly the source of alpha-beta T cells about two months after transplant. The main origin of T-cell counts and diversity one year after transplant was newly produced T cells.

Unique molecular identifiers were built into the TCRbeta library. A single record per CDR3 protein comes from TCRdb applying MiXCR to the PCR reads. The sample carries over 200,000 distinct CDR3 sequences, approximately 11% recorded once. This clonotype has ten or more counts. Its antigen remains unidentified. The sequence was obtained from a child younger than two with acute myeloid leukemia, due to receive a stem cell transplant. Material: PBMCs, obtained before TCRalphabeta/CD19-depleted stem cell transplant.

The CDR3 is CSARSTSNNEQFF. The CDR3 bases are TGCAGTGCTAGATCTACTAGTAACAATGAGCAGTTCTTC. This chain connects TRBV20-1 to TRBJ2-1; tentatively, D is TRBD2 (5 bases). Germline lookup yields CDR1 DFQATT and CDR2 SNEGSKA (reference sequence). The V and J ends lost 2 bases and 5 bases respectively, with 10 bases between them. The CDR3 loop spans 13 amino acids.